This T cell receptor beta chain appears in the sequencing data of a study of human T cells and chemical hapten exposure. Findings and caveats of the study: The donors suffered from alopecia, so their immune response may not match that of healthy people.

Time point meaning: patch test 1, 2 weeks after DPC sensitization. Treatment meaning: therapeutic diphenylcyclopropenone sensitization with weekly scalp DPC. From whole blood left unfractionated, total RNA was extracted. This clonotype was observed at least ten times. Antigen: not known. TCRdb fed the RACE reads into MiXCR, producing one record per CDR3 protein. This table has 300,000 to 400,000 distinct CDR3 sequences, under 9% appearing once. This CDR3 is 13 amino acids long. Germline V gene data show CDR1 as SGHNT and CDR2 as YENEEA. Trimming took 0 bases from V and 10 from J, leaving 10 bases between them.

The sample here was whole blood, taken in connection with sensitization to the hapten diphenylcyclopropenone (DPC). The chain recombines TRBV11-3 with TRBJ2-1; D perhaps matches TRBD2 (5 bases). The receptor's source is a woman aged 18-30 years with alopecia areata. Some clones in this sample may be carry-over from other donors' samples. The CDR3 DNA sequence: TGTGCCAGCAGCTTAGAGGGAGCGCGGGAGCAGTTCTTC. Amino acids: CASSLEGAREQFF.